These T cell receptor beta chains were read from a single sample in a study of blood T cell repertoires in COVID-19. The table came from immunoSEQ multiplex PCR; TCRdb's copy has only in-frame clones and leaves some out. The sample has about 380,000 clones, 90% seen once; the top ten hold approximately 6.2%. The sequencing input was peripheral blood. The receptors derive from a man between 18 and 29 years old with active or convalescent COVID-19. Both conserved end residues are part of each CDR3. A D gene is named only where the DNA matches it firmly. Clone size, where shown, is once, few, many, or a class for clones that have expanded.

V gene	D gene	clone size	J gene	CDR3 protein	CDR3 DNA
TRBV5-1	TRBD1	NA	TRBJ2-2	CASSLSPPGQGNTGELFF	TGCGCCAGCAGCTTGAGTCCGCCGGGACAGGGGAACACCGGGGAGCTGTTTTTT
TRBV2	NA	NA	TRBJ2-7	CASSRRPNVQGEQYF	TGTGCCAGCTCGAGAAGGCCCAATGTGCAGGGGGAGCAGTACTTC
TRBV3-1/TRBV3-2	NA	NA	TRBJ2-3	CASSQVAGTDTQYF	TGTGCCAGCAGCCAAGTAGCGGGCACAGATACGCAGTATTTT
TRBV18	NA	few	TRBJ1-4	CASSPRAGGKGEKLFF	TGTGCCAGCTCACCACGGGCTGGGGGCAAAGGGGAAAAACTGTTTTTT
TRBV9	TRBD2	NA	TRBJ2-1	CASSLTSGGQKGPEQFF	TGTGCCAGCAGCCTAACTAGCGGGGGGCAAAAGGGCCCTGAGCAGTTCTTC
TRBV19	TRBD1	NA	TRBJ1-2	CASSIGTGAFYGYTF	TGTGCCAGTAGTATAGGGACAGGGGCCTTCTATGGCTACACCTTC
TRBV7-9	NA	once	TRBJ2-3	CASSLGVGSPSTDTQYF	TGTGCCAGCAGCTTAGGGGTGGGCAGCCCTAGCACAGATACGCAGTATTTT
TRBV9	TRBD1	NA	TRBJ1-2	CASSDTGGGGYTF	TGTGCCAGCAGTGATACAGGGGGCGGTGGCTACACCTTC
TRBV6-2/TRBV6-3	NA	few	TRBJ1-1	CASGRDQKGVMNTEAFF	TGTGCCAGCGGCCGGGACCAGAAGGGGGTAATGAACACTGAAGCTTTCTTT
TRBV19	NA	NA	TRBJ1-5	CASSSQRGSNQPQHF	TGTGCCAGTAGTAGTCAGCGAGGGAGCAATCAGCCCCAGCATTTT
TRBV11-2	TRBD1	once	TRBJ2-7	CASVPSGGREQYF	TGTGCCAGCGTACCCTCAGGGGGCCGGGAGCAGTACTTC
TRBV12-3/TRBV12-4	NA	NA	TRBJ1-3	CAPGGGGNTIYF	TGTGCCCCCGGGGGGGGAGGAAACACCATATATTTT
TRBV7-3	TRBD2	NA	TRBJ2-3	CASSLIGTSGGKRDTQYF	TGTGCCAGCAGCCTAATAGGGACTAGCGGGGGGAAGAGGGATACGCAGTATTTT
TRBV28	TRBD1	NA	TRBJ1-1	CASRGEGQRNTEAFF	TGTGCCAGCAGAGGAGAGGGACAGAGGAACACTGAAGCTTTCTTT